One and the same sample provided the 9 T cell receptor beta chains below, sequenced in a study of T cells after yellow fever vaccination. TCRdb used MiXCR to reprocess the 5' RACE reads, holding one entry per CDR3 protein. The sample records a few hundred thousand distinct CDR3 sequences, roughly 8.3% being singletons. Sequenced here: PBMCs, sampled approximately 40 days after the first yellow fever vaccination. Receptors were obtained from a man aged 18 to 30 who received the YFV17D yellow fever vaccine.

This clonotype occurred a few times. This rearrangement joins TRBV12-3 or TRBV12-4 to TRBJ2-3, with 7 positions matching TRBD1. V lost 5 bases, J lost 7 bases, and 9 bases stayed unmatched. The CDR3 spans 14 residues. The CDR3 is CASSGSQGRYTQYF. The CDR3 DNA sequence: TGTGCCAGCAGTGGATCACAGGGGCGTTATACGCAGTATTTT.

V is TRBV5-1 and J is TRBJ1-6; 9 bases agree with TRBD1. With V trimmed by 4 bases and J by 8 bases, 7 bases remained unmatched. The CDR3 loop spans 15 amino acids. The germline V gene has CDR1 SGHRS and CDR2 YFSETQ. Here the CDR3 DNA reads TGCGCCAGCAGCCTACAGGGGGCCGAGTATTCACCCCTCCACTTT. It yields the protein CASSLQGAEYSPLHF.

This sequence joins TRBV11-2 and TRBJ2-4; tentatively, D is TRBD1 or TRBD2 (5 bases each). Germline CDR1 is SGHAT and CDR2 is FQNNGV. Trimming removed 0 bases from V and 0 bases from J, with 24 bases in between. The length of the CDR3 is 21 residues. CDR3 nucleotide sequence: TGTGCCAGCAGCTTAGAAAGGGGCCTCTATGGGACGACTTTAGCCAAAAACATTCAGTACTTC. Encoded protein: CASSLERGLYGTTLAKNIQYF.

This clonotype was found many times. The chain joins TRBV5-1 to TRBJ2-7; tentatively, D is TRBD1 (6 bases). Trimming took off 4 bases at V and 3 bases at J, with 17 bases between the two ends. Germline-derived CDR1 and CDR2 are SGHRS and YFSETQ. The CDR3 covers 15 residues. The CDR3 DNA reads as TGCGCCAGCAGCCTCGCCGGGACACTCGGCTACGAGCAGTACTTC. It is translated as CASSLAGTLGYEQYF.

This clonotype was counted between two and nine times. The rearrangement links TRBV5-6 to TRBJ2-1; a weak D match, TRBD2 (6 bases). CDR3 length: 13 residues. The ends were cut back, 6 bases at V and 3 bases at J, with 10 bases in the middle. Germline lookup yields CDR1 SGHDT and CDR2 YYEEEE. For the CDR3, the DNA is TGTGCCAGCACACGGGGGTTCTACAATGAGCAGTTCTTC. This codes for CASTRGFYNEQFF.

This clonotype was counted only a few times. This chain connects TRBV20-1 to TRBJ2-1; 9 bases align to TRBD2. CDR3 length: 14 amino acids. V shed 5 bases and J 4 bases; nucleotides not matched to a gene: 6. In germline, CDR1 is DFQATT, CDR2 SNEGSKA (reference sequence). CDR3 coding DNA: TGCAGTGCTGGGCGGGGGGGCCCGTACAATGAGCAGTTCTTC. This gives the protein CSAGRGGPYNEQFF.

The rearrangement uses TRBV11-2 and TRBJ1-3; D remains ambiguous. The V gene lost 5 bases and the J gene lost 5 bases, with 10 bases spanning the gap. Germline V CDR1 and CDR2: SGHAT, FQNNGV. This CDR3 has 13 amino acids. The CDR3: CASSQSPRNTIYF. CDR3 DNA sequence: TGTGCCAGCAGCCAGAGCCCGCGAAACACCATATATTTT.

This clonotype was recorded a few times. This chain joins TRBV20-1 and TRBJ2-3, with 8 bases lining up with TRBD2. The CDR3 length is 16 residues. Germline V gene lookup returns CDR1 DFQATT and CDR2 SNEGSKA (reference sequence). Unmatched junction bases numbered 13, after V lost 2 bases and J lost 6 bases. This CDR3 reads CSARPAARGEADTQYF. The CDR3 DNA follows: TGCAGTGCTAGACCCGCAGCGCGGGGGGAGGCGGATACGCAGTATTTT.

The chain joins TRBV18 to TRBJ1-3, with TRBD1 as a possible D gene (6 bases). Trimming removed 4 bases at V and 0 bases at J, with 10 bases between. From germline, CDR1 is KGHSH and CDR2 LQKENI. The CDR3 extends over 15 amino acids. The CDR3 nucleotides are TGTGCCAGCTCACAAGACAGGATCTCTGGAAACACCATATATTTT. It is translated as CASSQDRISGNTIYF.